The rows below give T cell receptor beta chains drawn from one sample of a study of early T cells in non-severe SARS-CoV-2 infection. Each CDR3 protein is one row after TCRdb ran MiXCR on the 5' RACE reads. Here the sample spans approximately 64,000 distinct CDR3 sequences, about 4.9% being singletons. Sample: whole blood. These receptor sequences come from an adult who was a healthcare worker with PCR-confirmed SARS-CoV-2 infection or an uninfected control (not recorded which). CDR3s include the opening cysteine and the closing phenylalanine or tryptophan. The order of the fields is V gene, J gene, clone size, D gene, CDR3 DNA, CDR3 protein. D genes are given only for firm matches. Not all rows give a size; the values are once, few, many and, for expanded clones, a class.

TRBV27	TRBJ2-7	many	TRBD1	TGTGCCAGCAGTCCTCCAACAGGGGGCGATAACTACGAGCAGTACTTC	CASSPPTGGDNYEQYF
TRBV3-1	TRBJ2-7	many	-	TGTGCCAGCAGCCAAGGATTTTCCGAGCAGTACTTC	CASSQGFSEQYF
TRBV19	TRBJ2-1	many	TRBD2	TGTGCCAGTAGTATCGTCCCGGGACTAGCGGGAGGGCCCTACAATGAGCAGTTCTTC	CASSIVPGLAGGPYNEQFF
TRBV19	TRBJ1-2	-	TRBD1	TGTGCCACGGGACAGTACGACTATGGCTACACCTTC	CATGQYDYGYTF
TRBV7-9	TRBJ2-7	many	TRBD1	TGTGCCAGCAGCTCATGGACAGGGGGAAAGTACGAGCAGTACTTC	CASSSWTGGKYEQYF
TRBV20-1	TRBJ1-2	many	-	TGCAGTGCCCCCGCCTTTGGCCCTAACTATGGCTACACCTTC	CSAPAFGPNYGYTF
TRBV4-2	TRBJ2-4	few	TRBD1	TGTGCCAGCAGCCAAGAAATCTCCGGGACAGGACTAGCCAAAAACATTCAGTACTTC	CASSQEISGTGLAKNIQYF
TRBV5-1	TRBJ1-1	-	-	TGCGCCAGCAGCTTGGCTAGGGGGACGAACACTGAAGCTTTCTTT	CASSLARGTNTEAFF
TRBV7-9	TRBJ1-3	few	-	TGTGCCAGCAGCTTAGGTGGAGGTGGAAACACCATATATTTT	CASSLGGGGNTIYF
TRBV7-2	TRBJ1-1	-	-	TGTGCCAGCAGCTTAGATAGCATGAACACTGAAGCTTTCTTT	CASSLDSMNTEAFF
TRBV7-3	TRBJ1-1	many	TRBD1	TGTGCCAGCAGCCCCACAGGGGACACTGAAGCTTTCTTT	CASSPTGDTEAFF
TRBV7-6	TRBJ2-1	many	TRBD2	TGTGCCAGCACCTCCTTTAGCGGGGTAAACGAGCAGTTCTTC	CASTSFSGVNEQFF
TRBV10-3	TRBJ2-3	many	TRBD1	TGTGCCATCAGTGAGTCACAGGGGGCTGGGGATACGCAGTATTTT	CAISESQGAGDTQYF